The next 10 T cell receptor beta chains were all read from a single sample in a study of T-cell memory formation after mild COVID-19. TCRdb re-derived calls from the 5' RACE reads in MiXCR, one entry per CDR3 protein. The data contain about 270,000 distinct CDR3 sequences, over 15% of them singletons. Sequenced input: PBMCs or a T cell subset sorted from them (not recorded which). The receptors were gathered from a man aged 18 to 30 who had mild COVID-19 (a few samples of this study predate the infection). Cell type and time point are not known.

This clonotype appeared a few times. The V call is TRBV7-2, the J call TRBJ1-1; unclear D gene. Germline V lookup: CDR1 SGHTA, CDR2 FQGNSA. The CDR3 extends over 12 amino acids. V was cut by 1 base and J by 7 bases, with 7 bases left in between. The DNA of the CDR3 is TGTGCCAGCAGCTTAGAATCGGTTGAAGCTTTCTTT. It encodes CASSLESVEAFF.

This clonotype was seen more than once but under ten times. This chain links TRBV7-2 with TRBJ2-2; D is undetermined. V was trimmed by 1 base and J by 3 bases, leaving 9 bases between them. The CDR3 extends over 15 amino acids. Germline lookup yields CDR1 SGHTA and CDR2 FQGNSA. CDR3 region: CASSLEDGDTGELFF. CDR3 in DNA: TGTGCCAGCAGCTTAGAAGATGGGGACACCGGGGAGCTGTTTTTT.

The chain combines TRBV6-6 with TRBJ2-4, with TRBD1 matching 8 bases. Germline V gives CDR1 MNHNY, CDR2 SVGAGI (reference sequence). The CDR3 length is 15 residues. Trimming removed 4 bases from V and 5 bases from J; junction bases left unmatched: 7. CDR3: CASSSPPGQENIQYF. The CDR3 nucleotides read TGTGCCAGCAGTTCTCCCCCGGGACAGGAAAACATTCAGTACTTC.

This clonotype was observed a handful of times. This chain connects TRBV4-2 to TRBJ2-1; D unclear. Trimming shortened V by 0 bases and J by 1 base, and 10 bases separated the two germline ends. CDR3 length equals 16 residues. From germline, CDR1 is LGHNA and CDR2 YNFKEQ. The CDR3 loop is CASSQEWRSSYNEQFF. Written as DNA, the CDR3 is TGTGCCAGCAGCCAAGAGTGGCGGAGTTCCTACAATGAGCAGTTCTTC.

This clonotype has a handful of counts. This sequence joins TRBV20-1 and TRBJ2-1; 11 positions agree with TRBD2. Germline CDR1 and CDR2: DFQATT and SNEGSKA (reference sequence). The CDR3 loop spans 14 amino acids. The ends lost 6 bases at V and 5 bases at J; junction bases unmatched: 6. The CDR3 bases are TGCAGTGCAGAACTAGCGGGGGCGGACAATGAGCAGTTCTTC. Translated, it gives CSAELAGADNEQFF.

This clonotype was counted a few times. The J gene is TRBJ2-7, the V gene TRBV7-2, with D tentatively TRBD2 (5 bases). Germline V gene lookup returns CDR1 SGHTA and CDR2 FQGNSA. V shed 5 bases and J shed 6 bases, with 8 bases lying between them. This CDR3 comprises 11 residues. The chain's CDR3 is CASSRAGEQYV. CDR3 bases: TGTGCCAGCAGCCGGGCGGGCGAGCAGTACGTC.

This CDR3 is CASSLGRGQGGSPLHF. The CDR3 bases are TGTGCCAGCAGCTTAGGAAGGGGACAGGGGGGTTCACCCCTCCACTTT. The chain has TRBV7-9 and TRBJ1-6; 11 bases are shared with TRBD1. Germline CDR1 and CDR2: SEHNR and FQNEAQ (reference sequence). The V and J ends lost 1 base and 9 bases, in that order; junction bases with no gene match: 5. There are 16 residues in the CDR3.

This clonotype was counted ten times or more. This sequence joins TRBV5-1 and TRBJ2-7; 9 bases match TRBD2. J was trimmed by 0 bases and V by 2 bases; bases with no gene match: 9. Germline V lookup: CDR1 SGHRS, CDR2 YFSETQ. The CDR3 totals 17 residues. The CDR3, as DNA: TGCGCCAGCAGCTTTTTTGGAGCGGGGGGTTCCTCCTACGAGCAGTACGTC. Protein sequence: CASSFFGAGGSSYEQYV.

This clonotype was seen a few times. The gene calls are TRBV7-2 and TRBJ2-7; tentative D call: TRBD1 (5 bases). V dropped 4 bases and J dropped 3 bases, with 10 bases sitting between them. The germline V gene encodes CDR1 SGHTA and CDR2 FQGNSA. CDR3 length: 13 residues. The CDR3 reads CASSSTEIYEQYF. CDR3 in DNA: TGTGCCAGCAGCTCGACAGAGATCTACGAGCAGTACTTC.

The chain's CDR3 is CASRLAGGQFF. In nucleotides, the CDR3 is TGTGCCAGCAGACTAGCGGGGGGCCAGTTCTTC. The rearrangement uses TRBV7-9 and TRBJ2-1, with TRBD2 matching 12 bases. Germline CDR1 reads SEHNR; CDR2 reads FQNEAQ (reference sequence). The CDR3 loop spans 11 amino acids. Trimming took 6 bases from V and 13 from J; bases not matched to a gene: 1.